This record covers a single TCR beta chain. The CDR3 length is 14 residues. The V end lost 5 bases, the J end lost 0 bases, and 11 bases lay between the germline ends. Germline loops: CDR1 LNHNV, CDR2 YYDKDF (reference sequence). The cohort comprised adults aged roughly 18 to 95 years residing in under 30 US areas. Which cohort a participant joined came from the clinical history participants gave. This record belongs to a study of blood T cell repertoires in COVID-19. Study details: Collection of acute and convalescent COVID-19 samples took place in the United States, Italy and Spain. Sources were T cells, B-cell-depleted T cells, or PBMCs; the material itself was cDNA or gDNA.

The table came from immunoSEQ multiplex PCR; TCRdb's copy has only in-frame clones and leaves some out. The repertoire holds about 270,000 clones, with less than 95% as singletons. Sample: PBMCs or T cells enriched from blood (not recorded which). The chain employs TRBV15 and TRBJ2-7; TRBD2 is a possible D gene (5 bases). The receptor was derived from a man in his forties who had been exposed to COVID-19. This chain's CDR3 is CATSPGKISYEQYF. For the CDR3, the DNA is TGTGCCACCAGCCCCGGGAAAATCTCCTACGAGCAGTACTTC.